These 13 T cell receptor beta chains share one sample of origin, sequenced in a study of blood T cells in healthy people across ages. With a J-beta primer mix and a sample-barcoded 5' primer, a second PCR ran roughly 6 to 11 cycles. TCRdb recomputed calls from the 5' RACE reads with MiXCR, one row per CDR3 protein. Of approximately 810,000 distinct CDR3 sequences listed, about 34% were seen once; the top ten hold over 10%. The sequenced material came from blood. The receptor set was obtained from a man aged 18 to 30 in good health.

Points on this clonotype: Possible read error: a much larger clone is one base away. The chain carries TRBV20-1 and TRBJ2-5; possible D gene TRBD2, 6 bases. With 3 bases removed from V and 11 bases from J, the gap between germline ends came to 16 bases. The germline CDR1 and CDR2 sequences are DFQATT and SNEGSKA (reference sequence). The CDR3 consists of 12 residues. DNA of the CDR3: TGCAGTGCTAGGGGACTTTACAATGAGCAGTACTTC. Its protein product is CSARGLYNEQYF.

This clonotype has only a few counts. The CDR3 is CASSHVGGANTGELFF. DNA for the CDR3: TGTGCCAGCAGCCACGTAGGAGGGGCGAACACCGGGGAGCTGTTTTTT. This chain connects TRBV4-2 to TRBJ2-2; tentative D call: TRBD2 (6 bases). The CDR3 extends over 16 amino acids. V lost 3 bases, J lost 0 bases, and 11 bases lay in between. Germline V lookup: CDR1 LGHNA, CDR2 YNFKEQ.

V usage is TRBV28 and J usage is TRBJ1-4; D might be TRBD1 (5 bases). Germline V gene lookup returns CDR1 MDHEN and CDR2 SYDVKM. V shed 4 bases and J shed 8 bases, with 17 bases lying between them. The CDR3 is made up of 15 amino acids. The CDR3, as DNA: TGTGCCAGCAGTTCCGTGGCCGGGGGTAGGGAAAAACTGTTTTTT. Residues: CASSSVAGGREKLFF. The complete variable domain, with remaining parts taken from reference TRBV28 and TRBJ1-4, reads DVKVTQSSRYLVKRTGEKVFLECVQDMDHENMFWYRQDPGLGLRLIYFSYDVKMKEKGDIPEGYSVSREKKERFSLILESASTNQTSMYLCASSSVAGGREKLFFGSGTQLSVL.

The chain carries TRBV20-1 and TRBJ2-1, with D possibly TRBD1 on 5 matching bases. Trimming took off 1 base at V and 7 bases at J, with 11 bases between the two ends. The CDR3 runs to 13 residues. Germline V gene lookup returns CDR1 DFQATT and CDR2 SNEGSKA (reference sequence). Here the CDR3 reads CSARVGLRNEQFF. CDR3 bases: TGCAGTGCTAGAGTGGGGCTTAGGAATGAGCAGTTCTTC.

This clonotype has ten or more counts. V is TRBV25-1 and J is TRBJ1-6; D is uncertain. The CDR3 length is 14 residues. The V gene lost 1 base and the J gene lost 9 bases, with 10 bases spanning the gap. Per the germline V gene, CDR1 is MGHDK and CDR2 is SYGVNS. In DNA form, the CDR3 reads TGTGCCAGCAGTGAATGGACTTCGGGTTCACCCCTCCACTTT. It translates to CASSEWTSGSPLHF.

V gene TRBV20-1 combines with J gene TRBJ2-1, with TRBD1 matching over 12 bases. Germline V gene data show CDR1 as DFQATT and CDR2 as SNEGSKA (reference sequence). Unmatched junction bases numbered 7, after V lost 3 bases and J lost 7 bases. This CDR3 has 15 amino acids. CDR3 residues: CSASVGTGGGNEQFF. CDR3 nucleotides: TGCAGTGCTAGTGTTGGGACAGGGGGCGGGAATGAGCAGTTCTTC.

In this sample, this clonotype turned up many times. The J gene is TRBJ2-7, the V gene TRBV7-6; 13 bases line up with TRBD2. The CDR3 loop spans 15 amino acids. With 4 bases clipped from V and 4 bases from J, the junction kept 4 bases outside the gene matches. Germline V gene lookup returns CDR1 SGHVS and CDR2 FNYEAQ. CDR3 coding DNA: TGTGCCAGCAGCTCGAGGACTAGCGGGGGATACGAGCAGTACTTC. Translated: CASSSRTSGGYEQYF. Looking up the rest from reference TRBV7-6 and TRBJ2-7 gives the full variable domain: GAGVSQSPRYKVTKRGQDVALRCDPISGHVSLYWYRQALGQGPEFLTYFNYEAQQDKSGLPNDRFSAERPEGSISTLTIQRTEQRDSAMYRCASSSRTSGGYEQYFGPGTRLTVT.

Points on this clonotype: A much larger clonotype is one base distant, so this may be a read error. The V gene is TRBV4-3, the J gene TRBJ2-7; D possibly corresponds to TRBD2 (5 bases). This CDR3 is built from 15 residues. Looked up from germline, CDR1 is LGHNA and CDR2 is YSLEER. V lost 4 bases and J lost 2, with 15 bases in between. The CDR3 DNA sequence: TGCGCCAGCAGCCGCAAGAGGGTCGGGACCTACGAGCAGTACTTC. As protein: CASSRKRVGTYEQYF.

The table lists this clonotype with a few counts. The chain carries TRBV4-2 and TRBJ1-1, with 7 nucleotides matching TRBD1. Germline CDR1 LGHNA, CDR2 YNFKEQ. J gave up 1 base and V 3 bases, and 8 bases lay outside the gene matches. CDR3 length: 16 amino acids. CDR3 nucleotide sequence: TGTGCCAGCAGCCAGATCCCGGACAGGACGAACACTGAAGCTTTCTTT. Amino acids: CASSQIPDRTNTEAFF.

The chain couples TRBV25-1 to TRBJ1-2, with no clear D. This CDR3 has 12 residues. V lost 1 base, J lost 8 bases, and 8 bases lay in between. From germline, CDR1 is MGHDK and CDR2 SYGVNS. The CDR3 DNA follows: TGTGCCAGCAGTGAATCTGGGAAGGGCTACACCTTC. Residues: CASSESGKGYTF.

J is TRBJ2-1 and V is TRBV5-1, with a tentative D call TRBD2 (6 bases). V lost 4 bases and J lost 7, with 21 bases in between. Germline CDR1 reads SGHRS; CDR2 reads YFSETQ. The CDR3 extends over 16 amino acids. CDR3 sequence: CASSPQVGGIMNEQFF. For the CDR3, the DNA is TGCGCCAGCAGCCCGCAAGTCGGGGGAATTATGAATGAGCAGTTCTTC.

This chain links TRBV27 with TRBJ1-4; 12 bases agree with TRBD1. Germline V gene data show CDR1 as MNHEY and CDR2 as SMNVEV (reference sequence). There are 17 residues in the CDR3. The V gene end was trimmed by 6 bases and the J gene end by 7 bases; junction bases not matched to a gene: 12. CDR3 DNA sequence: TGTGCCAGCAGCCACAATATGAGGGACAGGGGGCGTGAAAAACTGTTTTTT. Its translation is CASSHNMRDRGREKLFF.

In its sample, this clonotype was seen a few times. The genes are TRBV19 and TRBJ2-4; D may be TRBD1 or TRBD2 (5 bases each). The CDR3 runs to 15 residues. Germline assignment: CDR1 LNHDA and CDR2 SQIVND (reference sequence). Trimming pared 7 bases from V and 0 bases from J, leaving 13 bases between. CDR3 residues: CASTAGTVAKNIQYF. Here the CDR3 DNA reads TGTGCCAGTACGGCAGGGACGGTAGCCAAAAACATTCAGTACTTC.